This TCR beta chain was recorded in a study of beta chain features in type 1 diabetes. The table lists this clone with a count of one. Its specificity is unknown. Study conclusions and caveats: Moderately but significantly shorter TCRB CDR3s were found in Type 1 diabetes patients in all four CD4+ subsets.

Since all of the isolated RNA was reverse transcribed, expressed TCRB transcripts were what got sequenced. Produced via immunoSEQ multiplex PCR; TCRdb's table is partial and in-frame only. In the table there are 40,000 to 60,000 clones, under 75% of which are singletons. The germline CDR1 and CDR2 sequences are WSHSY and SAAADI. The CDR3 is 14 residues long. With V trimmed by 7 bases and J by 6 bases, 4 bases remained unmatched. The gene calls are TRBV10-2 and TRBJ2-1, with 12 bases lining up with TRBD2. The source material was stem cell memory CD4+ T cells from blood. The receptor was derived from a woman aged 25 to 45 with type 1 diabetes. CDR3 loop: CASTSGRGPNEQFF. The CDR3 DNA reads TGCGCCAGCACTAGCGGGAGGGGCCCCAATGAGCAGTTCTTC.